The 8 T cell receptor beta chains below were found in one sample sequenced in a study of PD-1 blockade in classical Hodgkin lymphoma. Data came from immunoSEQ multiplex PCR; TCRdb stores just in-frame clones and leaves some out. The top ten clones hold approximately 8.7% of a sample with 40,000 or so clones, around 86% of them seen once. The patients all showed relapse after autologous stem cell transplantation, while their brentuximab vedotin exposure varied. This material consisted of peripheral blood mononuclear cells (PBMCs), taken at baseline. The receptors were sampled from a human donor with classical Hodgkin lymphoma.

The rearrangement links TRBV5-4 to TRBJ2-7, with 8 positions matching TRBD1. V was clipped by 2 bases and J by 3 bases; unmatched bases: 4. This CDR3 is built from 14 residues. Per germline, CDR1 SGHNT and CDR2 YYREEE (reference sequence). CDR3: CASSLETGVYEQYF. The CDR3 DNA reads TGTGCCAGCAGCTTAGAGACAGGGGTCTACGAGCAGTACTTC.

Within the sample, this clone is medium-sized. This sequence joins TRBV19 and TRBJ2-6; D is undetermined. The V end was cut by 7 bases, the J end by 0 bases, with 13 bases between. The CDR3 totals 16 residues. The germline V gene has CDR1 LNHDA and CDR2 SQIVND (reference sequence). The CDR3 here is CASKGPRRSGANVLTF. CDR3 DNA sequence: TGTGCCAGTAAAGGACCCCGACGCTCTGGGGCCAACGTCCTGACTTTC. Full variable domain (outside the CDR3, taken from reference TRBV19 and TRBJ2-6): DGGITQSPKYLFRKEGQNVTLSCEQNLNHDAMYWYRQDPGQGLRLIYYSQIVNDFQKGDIAEGYSVSREKKESFPLTVTSAQKNPTAFYLCASKGPRRSGANVLTFGAGSRLTVL.

V is TRBV28 and J is TRBJ2-1; TRBD2 is a possible D gene (7 bases). Trimming took off 7 bases at V and 5 bases at J, with 21 bases between the two ends. Germline V gives CDR1 MDHEN, CDR2 SYDVKM. The CDR3 has 16 amino acids. The CDR3 DNA follows: TGTGCCAGCACCTTACCGGGGAGGGGGGCCAACAATGAGCAGTTCTTC. Protein product: CASTLPGRGANNEQFF.

The gene calls are TRBV7-3 and TRBJ2-5, with 7 bases fitting TRBD1. V gave up 5 bases and J gave up 2 bases; unmatched junction bases: 8. The germline V gene has CDR1 SGHTA and CDR2 FQGTGA. The CDR3 loop spans 15 amino acids. The CDR3 nucleotides are TGTGCCAGCAGCCCCGCGACAGGGCATCAAGAGACCCAGTACTTC. Translating it yields CASSPATGHQETQYF.

The chain links TRBV9 to TRBJ2-1; 9 positions agree with TRBD1. V was clipped by 1 base and J by 1 base; unmatched bases: 6. The CDR3 contains 17 residues. Germline CDR1 SGDLS, CDR2 YYNGEE. The CDR3 spells CASSVTHGTGSYNEQFF. CDR3 coding DNA: TGTGCCAGCAGCGTAACTCACGGGACAGGGTCCTACAATGAGCAGTTCTTC.

This clone has a single count. This chain joins TRBV27 and TRBJ2-3; no firm D call. This CDR3 has 14 amino acids. CDR1 is MNHEY, CDR2 SMNVEV, per germline (reference sequence). V gave up 10 bases and J gave up 4 bases, with 18 bases separating them. The CDR3 DNA follows: TGTGCCACAGCGCCTTGGGGATTTTCAGATACGCAGTATTTT. Translation gives CATAPWGFSDTQYF.

There are a few counts of this clone. The gene calls are TRBV7-2 and TRBJ2-4, with D unclear. V gave up 3 bases and J gave up 1 base, with 7 bases separating them. Germline lookup yields CDR1 SGHTA and CDR2 FQGNSA. This CDR3 has 14 residues. The DNA of the CDR3 is TGTGCCAGCAGCTTCGTCAGTGCCAAAAACATTCAGTACTTC. Its protein is CASSFVSAKNIQYF.

The gene calls are TRBV5-8 and TRBJ1-2; 7 nucleotides match TRBD1. With V trimmed by 1 base and J by 8 bases, 8 bases remained unmatched. Germline CDR1 is SGHTS and CDR2 is YDEGEE. The CDR3 is made up of 14 amino acids. CDR3 coding DNA: TGTGCCAGCAGCTTGTATGGCAGGGGGTCGGGCTACACCTTC. Translated, it gives CASSLYGRGSGYTF.